A selection of T cell receptor beta chains follows, all from one sample in a study of blood T cell repertoires in COVID-19. Measured with immunoSEQ multiplex PCR; TCRdb has only the in-frame clones, and not every one. The table shows more than 350,000 clones, with about 83% occurring only once. The material sequenced was PBMCs or T cells enriched from blood (not recorded which). These receptors came from a woman aged 50 to 60 who had recovered from COVID-19. CDR3s include the opening cysteine and the closing phenylalanine or tryptophan. The D gene is left open where the match is weak. For some rows the clone size is stated as once, few or many, or as a class when expanded; others skip it.

>TRBV27|TRBD1|once|TRBJ1-1
TGTGCCAGCAGTCAAGGTCCGGGACAGTACACTGAAGCTTTCTTT
CASSQGPGQYTEAFF
>TRBV4-1|.|.|TRBJ1-6
TGCGCCAGCAGCCAAGGCTTCGGACAGAATAATTCACCCCTCCACTTT
CASSQGFGQNNSPLHF
>TRBV3-1/TRBV3-2|.|.|TRBJ1-1
TGTGCCAGCAGCCCTTGGACGGGAGCCTTATTGAACACTGAAGCTTTCTTT
CASSPWTGALLNTEAFF
>TRBV5-1|TRBD1|.|TRBJ1-3
TGCGCCAGCAGCTTGGAGGGGACAGGGGTCGGAAACACCATATATTTT
CASSLEGTGVGNTIYF
>TRBV2|.|.|TRBJ2-1
TGTGCCAGCAGTGCCTTCTCCTACAATGAGCAGTTCTTC
CASSAFSYNEQFF
>TRBV6-2/TRBV6-3|.|.|TRBJ2-7
TGTGCCAGCAGTACGGACGCGGGCAAGGTCGAGCAGTACTTC
CASSTDAGKVEQYF
>TRBV7-8|.|.|TRBJ2-1
TGTGCCAGCAGCTTACCGACAGGGGAGGGCAATGAGCAGTTCTTC
CASSLPTGEGNEQFF
>TRBV7-8|.|few|TRBJ2-7
TGTGCCAGCAGCCACAGCGGTTACGAGCAGTACTTC
CASSHSGYEQYF
>TRBV4-3|TRBD1|once|TRBJ1-3
TGCGCCAGCAGCCAAGATCAGACAGGGGTAGGAAACACCATATATTTT
CASSQDQTGVGNTIYF
>TRBV7-7|.|.|TRBJ1-4
TGTGCTAGCAGCCTAACCGGGTCTTCAGGGGAGAAACTGTTTTTT
CASSLTGSSGEKLFF
>TRBV30|.|.|TRBJ2-6
TGTGCCTGGAGTGATGGCGGCCTTCTCTCTGGGGCCAACGTCCTGACTTTC
CAWSDGGLLSGANVLTF
>TRBV2|.|.|TRBJ2-3
TGTGCCAGCAGTGAGCGAACCCGGAGATCCACAGATACGCAGTATTTT
CASSERTRRSTDTQYF
>TRBV29-1|TRBD1|.|TRBJ2-1
TGCAGCGTTGAAGATAAAACTGACAGGGAGTACAATGAGCAGTTCTTC
CSVEDKTDREYNEQFF
>TRBV5-1|TRBD2|.|TRBJ2-7
TGCGCCAGCAGCAAGACTAGCGGCTCCTACGAGCAGTACTTC
CASSKTSGSYEQYF
>TRBV12-3/TRBV12-4|.|.|TRBJ1-2
TGTGCCAGCAGTATCCCACAGTTCTATGGCTACACCTTC
CASSIPQFYGYTF
>TRBV7-9|TRBD1|.|TRBJ1-1
TGTGCCAGCAGCTTAGTGGGGACAGGGGACACTGAAGCTTTCTTT
CASSLVGTGDTEAFF